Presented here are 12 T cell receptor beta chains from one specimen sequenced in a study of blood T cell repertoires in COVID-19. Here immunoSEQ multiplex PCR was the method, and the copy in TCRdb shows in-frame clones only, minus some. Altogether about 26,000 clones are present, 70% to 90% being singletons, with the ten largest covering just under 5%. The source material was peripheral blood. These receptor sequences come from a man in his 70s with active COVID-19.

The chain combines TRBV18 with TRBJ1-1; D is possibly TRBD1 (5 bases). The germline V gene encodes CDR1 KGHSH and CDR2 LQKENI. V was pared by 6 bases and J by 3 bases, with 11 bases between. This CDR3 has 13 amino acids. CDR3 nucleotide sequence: TGTGCCAGCTCGCAGGGCCGGGACACTGAAGCTTTCTTT. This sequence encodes CASSQGRDTEAFF.

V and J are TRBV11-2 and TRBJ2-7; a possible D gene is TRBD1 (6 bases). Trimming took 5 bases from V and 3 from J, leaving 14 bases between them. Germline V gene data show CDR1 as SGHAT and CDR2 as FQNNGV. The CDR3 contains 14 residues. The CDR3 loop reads CASSQEMDSYEQYF. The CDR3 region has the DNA TGTGCCAGCAGCCAGGAGATGGACAGCTACGAGCAGTACTTC.

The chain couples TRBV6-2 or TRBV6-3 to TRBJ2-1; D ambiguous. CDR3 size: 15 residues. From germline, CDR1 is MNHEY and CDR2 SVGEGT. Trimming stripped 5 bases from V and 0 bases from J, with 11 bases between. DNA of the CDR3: TGTGCCAGCAGTACCGGGTTCCTCTCCTACAATGAGCAGTTCTTC. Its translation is CASSTGFLSYNEQFF.

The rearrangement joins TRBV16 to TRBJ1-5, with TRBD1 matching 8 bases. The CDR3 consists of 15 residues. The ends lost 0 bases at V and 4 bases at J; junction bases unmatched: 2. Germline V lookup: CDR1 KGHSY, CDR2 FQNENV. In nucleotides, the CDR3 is TGTGCCAGCAGCCAATCTAGACAGGGGAATCAGCCCCAGCATTTT. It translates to CASSQSRQGNQPQHF.

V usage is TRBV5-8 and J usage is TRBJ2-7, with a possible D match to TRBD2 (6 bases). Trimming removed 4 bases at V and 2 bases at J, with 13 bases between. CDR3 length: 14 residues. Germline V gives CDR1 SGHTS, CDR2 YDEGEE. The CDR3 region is CASSRGLLPYEQYF. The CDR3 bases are TGTGCCAGCAGCCGGGGACTCTTGCCCTACGAGCAGTACTTC.

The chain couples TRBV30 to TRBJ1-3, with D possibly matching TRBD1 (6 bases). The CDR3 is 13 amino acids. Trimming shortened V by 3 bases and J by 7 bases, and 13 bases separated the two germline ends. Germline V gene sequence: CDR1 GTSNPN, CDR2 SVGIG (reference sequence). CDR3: CAWSRQGWNTIYF. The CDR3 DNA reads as TGTGCCTGGAGCCGGCAGGGGTGGAACACCATATATTTT. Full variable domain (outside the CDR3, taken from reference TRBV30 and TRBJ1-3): SQTIHQWPATLVQPVGSPLSLECTVEGTSNPNLYWYRQAAGRGLQLLFYSVGIGQISSEVPQNLSASRPQDRQFILSSKKLLLSDSGFYLCAWSRQGWNTIYFGEGSWLTVV.

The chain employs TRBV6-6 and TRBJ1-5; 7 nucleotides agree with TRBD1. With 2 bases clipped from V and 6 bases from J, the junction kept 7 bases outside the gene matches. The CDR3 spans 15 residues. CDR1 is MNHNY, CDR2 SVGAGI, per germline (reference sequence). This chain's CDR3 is CASSYTTGSLQPQHF. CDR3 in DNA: TGTGCCAGCAGTTACACGACAGGGTCCCTTCAGCCCCAGCATTTT.

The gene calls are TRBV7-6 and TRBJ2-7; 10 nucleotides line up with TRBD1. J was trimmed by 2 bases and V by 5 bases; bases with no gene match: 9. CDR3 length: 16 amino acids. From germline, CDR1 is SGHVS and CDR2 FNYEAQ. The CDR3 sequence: CASSPTAGTGAYEQYF. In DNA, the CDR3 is TGTGCCAGCAGCCCAACCGCCGGGACAGGGGCCTACGAGCAGTACTTC.

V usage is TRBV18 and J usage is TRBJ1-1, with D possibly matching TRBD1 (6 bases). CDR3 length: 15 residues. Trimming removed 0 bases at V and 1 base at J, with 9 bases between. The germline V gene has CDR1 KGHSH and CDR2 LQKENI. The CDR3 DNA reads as TGTGCCAGCTCACCACCCCAAGGGGGGAACACTGAAGCTTTCTTT. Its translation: CASSPPQGGNTEAFF.

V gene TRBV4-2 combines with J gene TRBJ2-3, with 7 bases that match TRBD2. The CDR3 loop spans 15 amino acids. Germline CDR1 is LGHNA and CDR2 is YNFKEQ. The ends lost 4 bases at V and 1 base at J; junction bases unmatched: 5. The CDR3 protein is CASSLSSGRTDTQYF. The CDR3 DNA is TGTGCCAGCAGCCTATCTAGCGGACGCACAGATACGCAGTATTTT.

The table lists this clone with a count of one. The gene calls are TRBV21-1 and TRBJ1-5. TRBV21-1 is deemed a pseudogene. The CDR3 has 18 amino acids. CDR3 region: CASSKGAGVQVHNQPQHF. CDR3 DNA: TGTGCCAGCAGCAAAGGGGCGGGCGTGCAGGTCCACAATCAGCCCCAGCATTTT.

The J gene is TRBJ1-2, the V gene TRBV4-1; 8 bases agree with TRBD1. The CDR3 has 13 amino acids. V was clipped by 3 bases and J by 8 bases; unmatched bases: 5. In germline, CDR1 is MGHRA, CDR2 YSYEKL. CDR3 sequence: CASSQDRVGGYTF. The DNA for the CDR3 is TGCGCCAGCAGCCAGGACAGGGTGGGAGGCTACACCTTC.